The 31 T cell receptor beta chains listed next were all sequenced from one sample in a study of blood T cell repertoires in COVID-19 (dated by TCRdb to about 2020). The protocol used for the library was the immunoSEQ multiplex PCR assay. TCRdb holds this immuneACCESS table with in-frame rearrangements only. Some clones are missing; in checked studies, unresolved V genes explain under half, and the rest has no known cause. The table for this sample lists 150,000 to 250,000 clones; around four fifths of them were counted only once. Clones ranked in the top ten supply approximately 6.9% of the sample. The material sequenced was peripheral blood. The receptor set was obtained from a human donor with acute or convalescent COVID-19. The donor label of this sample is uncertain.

The CDR3 region is CASSKGVVYEQYF. The CDR3 bases are TGTGCCAGCAGCAAGGGGGTCGTCTACGAGCAGTACTTC. The rearrangement links TRBV11-2 to TRBJ2-7; TRBD1 might be the D (6 bases). With 5 bases removed from V and 3 bases from J, the gap between germline ends came to 11 bases. Germline V gene data show CDR1 as SGHAT and CDR2 as FQNNGV. The CDR3 covers 13 residues.

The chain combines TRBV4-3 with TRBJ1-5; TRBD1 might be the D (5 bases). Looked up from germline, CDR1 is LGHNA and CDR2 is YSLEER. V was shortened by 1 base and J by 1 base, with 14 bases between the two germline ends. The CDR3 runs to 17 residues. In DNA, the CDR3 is TGCGCCAGCAGCCAAGCCTGGGGGGGATCCAGCAATCAGCCCCAGCATTTT. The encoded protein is CASSQAWGGSSNQPQHF.

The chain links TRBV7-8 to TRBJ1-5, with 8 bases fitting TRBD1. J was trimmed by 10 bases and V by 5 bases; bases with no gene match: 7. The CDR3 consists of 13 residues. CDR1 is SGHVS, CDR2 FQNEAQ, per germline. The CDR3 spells CASSPDRAGPQHF. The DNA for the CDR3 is TGTGCCAGCAGCCCGGACAGGGCGGGACCCCAGCATTTT.

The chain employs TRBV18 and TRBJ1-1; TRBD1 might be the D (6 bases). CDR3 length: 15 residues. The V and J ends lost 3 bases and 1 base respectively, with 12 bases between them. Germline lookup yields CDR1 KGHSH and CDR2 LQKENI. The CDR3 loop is CASSPAAGANTEAFF. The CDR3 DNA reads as TGTGCCAGCTCACCGGCGGCGGGGGCGAACACTGAAGCTTTCTTT.

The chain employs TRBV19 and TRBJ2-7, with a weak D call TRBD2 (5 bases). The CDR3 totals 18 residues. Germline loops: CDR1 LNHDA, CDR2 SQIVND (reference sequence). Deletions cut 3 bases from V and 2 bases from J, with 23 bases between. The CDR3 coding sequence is TGTGCCAGTAGTATTTTTATTGTAGGGAGCATCCAGCCCTACGAGCAGTACTTC. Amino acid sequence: CASSIFIVGSIQPYEQYF.

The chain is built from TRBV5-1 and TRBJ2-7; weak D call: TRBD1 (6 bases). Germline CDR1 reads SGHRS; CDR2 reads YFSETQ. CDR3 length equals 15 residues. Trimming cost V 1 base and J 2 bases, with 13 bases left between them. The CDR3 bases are TGCGCCAGCAGCTTGAGTTCAGGGGTCGCCTACGAGCAGTACTTC. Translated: CASSLSSGVAYEQYF.

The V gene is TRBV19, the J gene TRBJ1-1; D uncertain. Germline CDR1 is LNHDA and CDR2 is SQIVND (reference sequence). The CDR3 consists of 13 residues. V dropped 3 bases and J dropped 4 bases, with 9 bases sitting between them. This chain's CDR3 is CASSIGVRTEAFF. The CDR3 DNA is TGTGCCAGTAGTATCGGGGTCCGCACTGAAGCTTTCTTT.

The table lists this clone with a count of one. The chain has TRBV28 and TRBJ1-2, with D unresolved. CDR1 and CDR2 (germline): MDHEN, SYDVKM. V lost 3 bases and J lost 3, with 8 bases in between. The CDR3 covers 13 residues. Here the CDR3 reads CASSFLADYGYTF. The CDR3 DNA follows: TGTGCCAGCAGTTTTTTGGCGGACTATGGCTACACCTTC.

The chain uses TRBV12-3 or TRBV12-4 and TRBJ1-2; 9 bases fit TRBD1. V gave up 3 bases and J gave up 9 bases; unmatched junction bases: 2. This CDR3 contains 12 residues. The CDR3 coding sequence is TGTGCCAGCAGTTTGGGGACAGGGAGCTACACCTTC. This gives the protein CASSLGTGSYTF.

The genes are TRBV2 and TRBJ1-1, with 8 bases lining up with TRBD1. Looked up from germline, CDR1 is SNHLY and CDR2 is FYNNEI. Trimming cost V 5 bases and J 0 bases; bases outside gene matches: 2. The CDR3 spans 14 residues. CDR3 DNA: TGTGCCAGCAGTCGGACAGGGATGAACACTGAAGCTTTCTTT. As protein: CASSRTGMNTEAFF.

For the CDR3, the DNA is TGTGCCAGTAGCTTCACAGGGGCCACTGAAGCTTTCTTT. As protein: CASSFTGATEAFF. The rearrangement links TRBV19 to TRBJ1-1; 7 bases map to TRBD1. The CDR3 is made up of 13 amino acids. V lost 6 bases and J lost 4; bases outside the gene matches: 5. Per germline, CDR1 LNHDA and CDR2 SQIVND (reference sequence). Using reference TRBV19 and TRBJ1-1 for the parts outside the CDR3, the full variable domain is DGGITQSPKYLFRKEGQNVTLSCEQNLNHDAMYWYRQDPGQGLRLIYYSQIVNDFQKGDIAEGYSVSREKKESFPLTVTSAQKNPTAFYLCASSFTGATEAFFGQGTRLTVV.

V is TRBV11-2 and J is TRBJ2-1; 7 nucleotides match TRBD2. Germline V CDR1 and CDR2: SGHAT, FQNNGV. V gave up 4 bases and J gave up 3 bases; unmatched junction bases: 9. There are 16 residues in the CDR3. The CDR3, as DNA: TGTGCCAGCAGCTCCCGAGGGAGGGAGGACTACAATGAGCAGTTCTTC. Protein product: CASSSRGREDYNEQFF. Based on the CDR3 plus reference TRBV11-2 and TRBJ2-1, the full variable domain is EAGVAQSPRYKIIEKRQSVAFWCNPISGHATLYWYQQILGQGPKLLIQFQNNGVVDDSQLPKDRFSAERLKGVDSTLKIQPAKLEDSAVYLCASSSRGREDYNEQFFGPGTRLTVL.

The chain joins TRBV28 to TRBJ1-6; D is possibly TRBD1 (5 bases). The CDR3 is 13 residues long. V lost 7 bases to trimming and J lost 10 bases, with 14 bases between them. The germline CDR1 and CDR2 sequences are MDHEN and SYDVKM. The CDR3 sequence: CASNLQVMSPLHF. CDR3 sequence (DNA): TGTGCCAGCAACCTACAGGTGATGTCACCCCTCCACTTT.

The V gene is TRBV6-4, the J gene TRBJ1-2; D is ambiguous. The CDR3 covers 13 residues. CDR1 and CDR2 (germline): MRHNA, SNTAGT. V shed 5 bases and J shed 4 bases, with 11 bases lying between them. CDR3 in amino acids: CASSHRNPYGYTF. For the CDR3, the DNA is TGTGCCAGCAGTCACAGAAACCCCTATGGCTACACCTTC.

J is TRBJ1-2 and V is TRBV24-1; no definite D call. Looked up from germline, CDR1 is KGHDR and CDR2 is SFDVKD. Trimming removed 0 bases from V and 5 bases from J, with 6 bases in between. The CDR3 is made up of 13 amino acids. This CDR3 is CATSDLNGYGYTF. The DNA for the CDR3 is TGTGCCACCAGTGATTTGAACGGGTATGGCTACACCTTC.

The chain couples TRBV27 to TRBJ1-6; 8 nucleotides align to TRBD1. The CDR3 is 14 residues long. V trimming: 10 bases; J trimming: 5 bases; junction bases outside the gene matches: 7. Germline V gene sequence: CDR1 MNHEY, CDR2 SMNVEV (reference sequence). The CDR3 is CATRRTGNNSPLHF. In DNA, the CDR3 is TGTGCCACCAGACGGACAGGGAATAATTCACCCCTCCACTTT.

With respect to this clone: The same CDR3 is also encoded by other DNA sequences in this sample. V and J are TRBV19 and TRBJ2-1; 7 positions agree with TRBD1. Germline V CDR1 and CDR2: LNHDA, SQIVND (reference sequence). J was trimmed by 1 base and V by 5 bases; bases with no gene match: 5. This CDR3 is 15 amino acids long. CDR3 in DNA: TGTGCCAGTAGTCGGCGGACAGGATCCTACAATGAGCAGTTCTTC. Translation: CASSRRTGSYNEQFF.

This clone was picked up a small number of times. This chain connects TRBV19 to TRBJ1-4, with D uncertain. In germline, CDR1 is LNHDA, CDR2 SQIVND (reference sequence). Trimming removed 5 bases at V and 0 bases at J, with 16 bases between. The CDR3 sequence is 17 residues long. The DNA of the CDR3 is TGTGCCAGTAGTCCCAACCTCCCGGGTACAACTAATGAAAAACTGTTTTTT. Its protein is CASSPNLPGTTNEKLFF.

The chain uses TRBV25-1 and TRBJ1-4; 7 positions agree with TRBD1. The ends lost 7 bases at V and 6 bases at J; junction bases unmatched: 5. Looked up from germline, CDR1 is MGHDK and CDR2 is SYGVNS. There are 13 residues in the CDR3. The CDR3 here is CASKGTVYEKLFF. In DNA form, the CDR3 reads TGTGCCAGCAAGGGGACAGTTTATGAAAAACTGTTTTTT. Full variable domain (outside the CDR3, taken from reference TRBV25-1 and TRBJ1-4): EADIYQTPRYLVIGTGKKITLECSQTMGHDKMYWYQQDPGMELHLIHYSYGVNSTEKGDLSSESTVSRIRTEHFPLTLESARPSHTSQYLCASKGTVYEKLFFGSGTQLSVL.

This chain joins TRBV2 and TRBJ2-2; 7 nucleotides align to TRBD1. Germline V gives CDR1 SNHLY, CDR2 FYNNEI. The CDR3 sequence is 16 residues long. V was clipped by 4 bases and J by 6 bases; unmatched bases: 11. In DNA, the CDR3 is TGTGCCAGCAGTGTGGTTGCAGGGGGAATGTCCGGGGAGCTGTTTTTT. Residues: CASSVVAGGMSGELFF.

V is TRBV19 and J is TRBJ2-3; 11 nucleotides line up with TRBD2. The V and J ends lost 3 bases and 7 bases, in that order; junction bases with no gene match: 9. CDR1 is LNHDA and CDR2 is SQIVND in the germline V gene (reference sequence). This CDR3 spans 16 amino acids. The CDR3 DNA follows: TGTGCCAGTAGTATTGCCACTAGCGGGAGTTGGAATACGCAGTATTTT. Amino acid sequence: CASSIATSGSWNTQYF.

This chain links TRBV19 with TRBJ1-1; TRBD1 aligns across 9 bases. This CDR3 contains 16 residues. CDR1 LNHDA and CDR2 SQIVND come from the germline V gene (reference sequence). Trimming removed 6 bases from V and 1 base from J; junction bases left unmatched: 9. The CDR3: CASRRTGVGSNTEAFF. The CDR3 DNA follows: TGTGCCAGTAGGCGGACAGGGGTGGGATCGAACACTGAAGCTTTCTTT.

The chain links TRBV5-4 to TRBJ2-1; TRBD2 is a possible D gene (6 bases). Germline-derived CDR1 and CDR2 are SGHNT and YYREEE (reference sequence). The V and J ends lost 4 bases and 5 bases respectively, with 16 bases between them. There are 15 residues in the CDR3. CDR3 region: CASSHRLGSNNEQFF. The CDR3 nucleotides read TGTGCCAGCAGCCACCGACTAGGGTCCAACAATGAGCAGTTCTTC.

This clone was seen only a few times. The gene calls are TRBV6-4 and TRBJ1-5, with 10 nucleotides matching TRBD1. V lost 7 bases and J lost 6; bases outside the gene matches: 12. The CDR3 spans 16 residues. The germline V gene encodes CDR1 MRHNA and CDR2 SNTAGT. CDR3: CASTHGGTGDPQPQHF. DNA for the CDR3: TGTGCCAGCACCCACGGTGGGACAGGGGACCCTCAGCCCCAGCATTTT.

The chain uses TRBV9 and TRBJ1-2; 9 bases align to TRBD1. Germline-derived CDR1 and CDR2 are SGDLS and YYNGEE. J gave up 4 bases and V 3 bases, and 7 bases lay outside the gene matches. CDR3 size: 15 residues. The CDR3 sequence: CASSGTGTGPYGYTF. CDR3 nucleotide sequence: TGTGCCAGCAGCGGGACCGGGACAGGGCCCTATGGCTACACCTTC.

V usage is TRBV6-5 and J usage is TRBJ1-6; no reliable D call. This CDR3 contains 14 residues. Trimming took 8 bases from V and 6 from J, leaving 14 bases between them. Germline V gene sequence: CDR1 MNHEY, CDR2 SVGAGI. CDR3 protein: CASVDTPFNSPLHF. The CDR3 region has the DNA TGTGCCAGCGTAGACACTCCATTTAATTCACCCCTCCACTTT.

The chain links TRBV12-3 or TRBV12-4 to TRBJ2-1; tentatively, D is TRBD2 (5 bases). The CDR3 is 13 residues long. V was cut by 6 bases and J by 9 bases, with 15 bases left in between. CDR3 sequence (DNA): TGTGCCAGCAGCCTCGGCCCGGCGGGTGAGCAGTTCTTC. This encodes CASSLGPAGEQFF.

CDR3 DNA sequence: TGTGCCAGCCGGGGTCCGGGACTAGCGGTCCACGAGCAGTACTTC. Translating it yields CASRGPGLAVHEQYF. The V gene is TRBV6-5, the J gene TRBJ2-7; 11 nucleotides align to TRBD2. CDR1 and CDR2 from the germline V gene are MNHEY and SVGAGI. There are 15 residues in the CDR3. Germline trimming cut 8 bases from V and 5 bases from J; bases unmatched to any gene: 11.

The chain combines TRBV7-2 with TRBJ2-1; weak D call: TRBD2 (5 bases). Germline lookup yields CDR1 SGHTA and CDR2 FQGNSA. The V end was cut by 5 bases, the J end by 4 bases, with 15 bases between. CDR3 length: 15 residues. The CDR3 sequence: CASSPGVLGYNEQFF. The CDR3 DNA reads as TGTGCCAGCAGCCCCGGGGTATTGGGGTACAATGAGCAGTTCTTC. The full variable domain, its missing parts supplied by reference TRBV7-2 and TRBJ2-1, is GAGVSQSPSNKVTEKGKDVELRCDPISGHTALYWYRQSLGQGLEFLIYFQGNSAPDKSGLPSDRFSAERTGGSVSTLTIQRTQQEDSAVYLCASSPGVLGYNEQFFGPGTRLTVL.

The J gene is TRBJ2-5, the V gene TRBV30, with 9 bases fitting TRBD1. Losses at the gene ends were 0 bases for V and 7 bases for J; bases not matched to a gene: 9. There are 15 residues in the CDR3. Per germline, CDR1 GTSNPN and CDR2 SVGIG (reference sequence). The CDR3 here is CAWSVRTGGWRTQYF. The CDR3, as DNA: TGTGCCTGGAGTGTACGAACAGGGGGCTGGAGGACCCAGTACTTC.

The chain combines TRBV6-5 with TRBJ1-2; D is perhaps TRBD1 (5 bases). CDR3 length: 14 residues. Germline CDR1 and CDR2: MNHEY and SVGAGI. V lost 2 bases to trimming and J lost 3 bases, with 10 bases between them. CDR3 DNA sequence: TGTGCCAGCAGTTACAAGGGGCAGGACTATGGCTACACCTTC. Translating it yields CASSYKGQDYGYTF.